Below, 2 T cell receptor beta chains from the same sample are listed, as sequenced in a study of CXCR3-negative and CXCR3-positive naive CD8 T cells (dated by TCRdb to the late 2010s). The run used a NextSeq 550. The Human TCR Profiling Kit (MiLaboratory) was used to make UMI-labeled 5' RACE TRB cDNA libraries. TCRdb reprocessed the reads; each CDR3 protein sequence makes one entry, and DNA is unavailable. The table kept for this sample lists tens of thousands of distinct CDR3 sequences. Jointly, the top ten make up less than 1.1% of the sample. Sequenced input: naive CXCR3- CD8+ T cells from blood. This sample's cell subset or site label indicates: CD45RO-CCR7+CD27+CD95- naive CD8+ T cells lacking CXCR3 (TNR3-). These receptors all stem from a human donor in good health. Some clones in this sample may be carry-over from other donors' samples.

The chain has TRBV6-2 or TRBV6-3 and TRBJ2-7. The CDR3 has 15 amino acids. Germline assignment: CDR1 MNHEY and CDR2 SVGEGT. CDR3 amino acids: CASSSLSASSYEQYF.

The chain recombines TRBV29-1 with TRBJ1-2. CDR3 length: 14 residues. The germline V gene encodes CDR1 SQVTM and CDR2 ANQGSEA. CDR3 in amino acids: CSVEEKGVGYGYTF.